The 24 T cell receptor beta chains presented below share a single source sample, sequenced in a study of T cells after yellow fever vaccination. MiXCR, run by TCRdb on the 5' RACE reads, gives a single entry per CDR3 protein. The sample lists hundreds of thousands of distinct CDR3 sequences, 4.1% seen once, with just under 25% in the top ten. The material was PBMCs, obtained 5 days after the yellow fever booster vaccination. The receptors here all came from a man in his late teens or twenties who received the YFV17D yellow fever vaccine.

This clonotype turned up a few times. The chain recombines TRBV29-1 with TRBJ2-3, with a possible D match to TRBD1 (6 bases). V dropped 5 bases and J dropped 5 bases, with 8 bases sitting between them. This CDR3 spans 11 amino acids. Looked up from germline, CDR1 is SQVTM and CDR2 is ANQGSEA. The CDR3 loop reads CSVRGGDTQYF. In nucleotides, the CDR3 is TGCAGCGTTCGAGGGGGAGATACGCAGTATTTT.

This clonotype has at least ten counts. The V call is TRBV5-1, the J call TRBJ2-5, with 8 bases identical to TRBD1. The V and J ends lost 5 bases and 5 bases, in that order; junction bases with no gene match: 5. From germline, CDR1 is SGHRS and CDR2 YFSETQ. The CDR3 totals 13 residues. CDR3 DNA: TGCGCCAGCAGACGGACAGGGATGGAGACCCAGTACTTC. It specifies CASRRTGMETQYF.

The chain joins TRBV6-5 to TRBJ2-7; a weak D match, TRBD2 (5 bases). There are 11 residues in the CDR3. Germline V gene lookup returns CDR1 MNHEY and CDR2 SVGAGI. The V and J ends lost 6 bases and 6 bases respectively, with 9 bases between them. The DNA for the CDR3 is TGTGCCAGCAGCCGCCGGGGCGAGCAGTACTTC. Amino acid sequence: CASSRRGEQYF.

The chain carries TRBV7-9 and TRBJ2-4, with D possibly matching TRBD2 (5 bases). The germline V gene has CDR1 SEHNR and CDR2 FQNEAQ (reference sequence). The CDR3 has 15 residues. Trimming left V 2 bases short and J 0 bases short, with 8 bases between. This CDR3 is CASSLSGIAKNIQYF. The CDR3 DNA reads as TGTGCCAGCAGCTTATCCGGGATAGCCAAAAACATTCAGTACTTC.

In nucleotides, the CDR3 is TGTGCCAGCAGTCCTCTAACCTACGAGCAGTACTTC. Translated: CASSPLTYEQYF. The chain has TRBV6-2 or TRBV6-3 and TRBJ2-7; D uncertain. Germline loops: CDR1 MNHEY, CDR2 SVGEGT. The germline V and J ends were trimmed by 5 bases and 2 bases, with 7 bases remaining between them. This CDR3 is built from 12 residues.

This clonotype has a count of ten or more. The genes are TRBV12-3 or TRBV12-4 and TRBJ1-5, with D perhaps TRBD1 (5 bases). The V end lost 2 bases, the J end lost 4 bases, and 9 bases lay between the germline ends. The CDR3 is made up of 14 amino acids. The CDR3 is CASSLMGTNQPQHF. The CDR3 nucleotides are TGTGCCAGCAGTTTAATGGGGACGAATCAGCCCCAGCATTTT.

This clonotype has ten or more counts. This chain connects TRBV4-2 to TRBJ2-3; 7 positions match TRBD2. There are 12 residues in the CDR3. Losses at the gene ends were 8 bases for V and 3 bases for J; bases not matched to a gene: 2. The V gene's germline CDR1 is LGHNA and CDR2 YNFKEQ. For the CDR3, the DNA is TGTGCCAGCGGGGGGGATACAGATACGCAGTATTTT. Its translation: CASGGDTDTQYF.

In this sample, this clonotype turned up many times. The V gene is TRBV28, the J gene TRBJ2-7, with D possibly matching TRBD1 (5 bases). The V gene lost 10 bases and the J gene lost 0 bases, with 13 bases spanning the gap. CDR1 and CDR2 (germline): MDHEN, SYDVKM. There are 13 residues in the CDR3. This chain's CDR3 is CATNQGSSYEQYV. The CDR3 coding sequence is TGTGCCACCAATCAGGGAAGCTCCTACGAGCAGTACGTC.

This clonotype was seen at least ten times. V usage is TRBV5-4 and J usage is TRBJ1-2; D gene ambiguous. The V and J ends lost 0 bases and 8 bases respectively, with 11 bases between them. CDR1 SGHNT and CDR2 YYREEE come from the germline V gene (reference sequence). This CDR3 has 13 amino acids. This CDR3 reads CASSLEPPRGYTF. CDR3 DNA sequence: TGTGCCAGCAGCTTGGAGCCTCCCAGGGGCTACACCTTC.

The J gene is TRBJ2-5, the V gene TRBV7-8; D is ambiguous. The length of the CDR3 is 14 residues. Germline CDR1 is SGHVS and CDR2 is FQNEAQ. V was cut by 5 bases and J by 4 bases, with 14 bases left in between. The CDR3 bases are TGTGCCAGCAGCCCAGTCTGGGTGGCAGAGACCCAGTACTTC. Translating it yields CASSPVWVAETQYF.

A few counts support this clonotype. The rearrangement joins TRBV15 to TRBJ2-3; D not resolved. The germline V and J ends were trimmed by 0 bases and 10 bases, with 14 bases remaining between them. The germline gives CDR1 LNHNV, CDR2 YYDKDF (reference sequence). The CDR3 runs 14 residues. The CDR3 sequence: CATSRDRRKVSQYF. CDR3 DNA sequence: TGTGCCACCAGCAGAGATCGTAGAAAAGTATCGCAGTATTTT.

This clonotype was seen many times. The V call is TRBV11-2, the J call TRBJ2-2; the D gene is possibly TRBD2 (6 bases). The V end lost 6 bases, the J end lost 7 bases, and 18 bases lay between the germline ends. Per the germline V gene, CDR1 is SGHAT and CDR2 is FQNNGV. This CDR3 is 15 amino acids long. CDR3 DNA sequence: TGTGCCAGCAGGCGGGGAGGCGATATGGGCGGGGAGCTGTTTTTT. Amino acids: CASRRGGDMGGELFF. The full variable domain, in which reference TRBV11-2 and TRBJ2-2 provide the parts outside the CDR3, is EAGVAQSPRYKIIEKRQSVAFWCNPISGHATLYWYQQILGQGPKLLIQFQNNGVVDDSQLPKDRFSAERLKGVDSTLKIQPAKLEDSAVYLCASRRGGDMGGELFFGEGSRLTVL.

This chain joins TRBV5-5 and TRBJ2-7; D ambiguous. The CDR3 has 15 residues. Germline loops: CDR1 SGHKS, CDR2 YYEKEE (reference sequence). V was clipped by 5 bases and J by 3 bases, with 18 bases between them. For the CDR3, the DNA is TGTGCCAGCAGGAAAAGGCTTGACCCGATCTACGAGCAGTACTTC. Protein sequence: CASRKRLDPIYEQYF.

This clonotype was observed a few times. This chain joins TRBV4-1 and TRBJ2-2; no firm D call. Germline V gene data show CDR1 as MGHRA and CDR2 as YSYEKL. The CDR3 covers 13 residues. Trimming cost V 1 base and J 8 bases, with 8 bases left between them. The CDR3 DNA follows: TGCGCCAGCAGCCAAGTTCCGGAGGGGGAGCTGTTTTTT. Encoded protein: CASSQVPEGELFF.

This clonotype showed up just a few times. The chain carries TRBV7-2 and TRBJ2-4, with 7 bases aligning to TRBD1. CDR3 size: 14 residues. Per germline, CDR1 SGHTA and CDR2 FQGNSA. V was pared by 5 bases and J by 7 bases, with 8 bases of the junction left unmatched. CDR3 residues: CASSPGTVLNIQYF. The CDR3 DNA reads as TGTGCCAGCAGCCCCGGGACAGTCCTCAACATTCAGTACTTC.

This clonotype came up a few times. The chain joins TRBV20-1 to TRBJ2-1; 11 bases agree with TRBD2. Germline lookup yields CDR1 DFQATT and CDR2 SNEGSKA (reference sequence). The CDR3 is made up of 17 amino acids. V shed 3 bases, J shed 5 bases, and the junction held 12 bases outside the gene matches. Here the CDR3 DNA reads TGCAGTGCTAGGTCCCTAGCGGGGGGCGACAACGACAATGAGCAGTTCTTC. Its protein is CSARSLAGGDNDNEQFF.

The chain combines TRBV7-2 with TRBJ1-5; D may be TRBD1 (5 bases). This CDR3 spans 16 amino acids. Trimming took 2 bases from V and 5 from J, leaving 16 bases between them. Germline lookup yields CDR1 SGHTA and CDR2 FQGNSA. The CDR3 DNA reads TGTGCCAGCAGCTTACAGGGTGTCCCTTTCGATCAGCCCCAGCATTTT. Amino acids: CASSLQGVPFDQPQHF.

This clonotype was seen at least ten times. The CDR3 DNA sequence: TGCGCCAGCAGCTTGGCACTAGGCGGCACAGATACGCAGTATTTT. The encoded protein is CASSLALGGTDTQYF. This chain uses TRBV5-1 with TRBJ2-3; D is possibly TRBD2 (5 bases). The CDR3 contains 15 residues. Germline V gives CDR1 SGHRS, CDR2 YFSETQ. V was shortened by 0 bases and J by 1 base, with 9 bases between the two germline ends.

This clonotype was seen a few times. This chain connects TRBV15 to TRBJ1-5; TRBD1 might be the D (5 bases). The CDR3 covers 14 residues. Germline CDR1 LNHNV, CDR2 YYDKDF (reference sequence). Between the trimmed V and J ends, which lost 0 bases and 7 bases, there was a span of 10 bases. The chain's CDR3 is CATSRDPGVQPQHF. CDR3 bases: TGTGCCACCAGCAGAGATCCGGGGGTACAGCCCCAGCATTTT.

This clonotype was detected only a few times. The V and J genes are TRBV10-3 and TRBJ2-7, with TRBD1 identical over 9 bases. CDR1 and CDR2 (germline): ENHRY, SYGVKD. V lost 6 bases to trimming and J lost 4 bases; unmatched junction nucleotides: 4. This CDR3 contains 13 residues. CDR3 loop: CAIRPGQGYEQYF. CDR3 DNA sequence: TGTGCCATCAGGCCGGGACAGGGATACGAGCAGTACTTC.

The chain is built from TRBV19 and TRBJ1-5; no firm D call. The CDR3 extends over 17 amino acids. Per germline, CDR1 LNHDA and CDR2 SQIVND (reference sequence). V was trimmed by 1 base and J by 0 bases, leaving 13 bases between them. The CDR3 is CASSIAPAEYSNQPQHF. The DNA of the CDR3 is TGTGCCAGTAGTATAGCCCCGGCCGAGTATAGCAATCAGCCCCAGCATTTT.

The table lists this clonotype with a few counts. This chain links TRBV15 with TRBJ2-7; D remains unclear. In germline, CDR1 is LNHNV, CDR2 YYDKDF (reference sequence). CDR3 size: 13 residues. V gave up 4 bases and J gave up 5 bases, with 12 bases separating them. Here the CDR3 DNA reads TGTGCCACCAGCATCCTCTCGTTTGACGAGCAGTACGTC. Protein: CATSILSFDEQYV.

The table lists this clonotype with many counts. The rearrangement links TRBV5-4 to TRBJ1-1; D unclear. CDR3 length: 15 residues. Trimming shortened V by 0 bases and J by 1 base, and 10 bases separated the two germline ends. CDR1 is SGHNT, CDR2 YYREEE, per germline (reference sequence). CDR3 sequence: CASSLAEEGNTEAFF. The DNA of the CDR3 is TGTGCCAGCAGCTTGGCCGAGGAGGGGAACACTGAAGCTTTCTTT.

This chain links TRBV20-1 with TRBJ2-7, with 11 bases lining up with TRBD1. The CDR3 length is 13 residues. V was pared by 5 bases and J by 8 bases, with 8 bases of the junction left unmatched. Germline lookup yields CDR1 DFQATT and CDR2 SNEGSKA (reference sequence). The CDR3 bases are TGCAGTGCTGGCGGACAGGGGGCTGCCCAGCAGTACTTC. This codes for CSAGGQGAAQQYF.